One sample yielded the 9 T cell receptor beta chains listed below, sequenced in a study of blood T cell repertoires in COVID-19. The repertoire was sequenced with immunoSEQ multiplex PCR; TCRdb's copy has only in-frame clones and lacks some. The sample lists 12,000 to 15,000 clones, around 88% seen once, with 9% in the top ten. The sequencing input was peripheral blood. All receptors come from a human donor in a cohort sampled during active COVID-19.

V and J are TRBV7-8 and TRBJ1-1, with 9 bases aligning to TRBD1. The germline V gene encodes CDR1 SGHVS and CDR2 FQNEAQ. V dropped 2 bases and J dropped 0; count of bases not matched to a gene: 7. This CDR3 region has 17 residues. The CDR3 here is CASSLPDRGVMNTEAFF. CDR3 in DNA: TGTGCCAGCAGCTTACCCGACAGGGGGGTAATGAACACTGAAGCTTTCTTT.

The V call is TRBV6-5, the J call TRBJ2-7; D is uncertain. The ends were cut back, 6 bases at V and 2 bases at J, with 14 bases in the middle. Germline V gives CDR1 MNHEY, CDR2 SVGAGI. CDR3 length: 14 amino acids. CDR3 protein: CASSTRRVPYEQYF. CDR3 in DNA: TGTGCCAGCAGCACAAGGAGAGTTCCCTACGAGCAGTACTTC.

This chain uses TRBV11-3 with TRBJ2-7; TRBD1 agrees at 7 bases. The CDR3 covers 13 residues. After removal of 5 bases from V and 4 bases from J, the junction contained 5 bases not matched to a gene. Germline values: CDR1 SGHNT, CDR2 YENEEA. The CDR3 DNA follows: TGTGCCAGCAGCCAGGGGGTAGGATACGAGCAGTACTTC. Protein product: CASSQGVGYEQYF.

The V and J genes are TRBV27 and TRBJ2-2, with 8 bases fitting TRBD2. V was pared by 6 bases and J by 0 bases, with 0 bases of the junction left unmatched. Germline lookup yields CDR1 MNHEY and CDR2 SMNVEV (reference sequence). The CDR3 consists of 14 residues. The CDR3 region has the DNA TGTGCCAGCAGACTAGCGGCGAACACCGGGGAGCTGTTTTTT. Its translation is CASRLAANTGELFF.

The CDR3 region is CASSTGLADYNEQFF. CDR3 nucleotide sequence: TGTGCCAGCAGCACGGGACTAGCGGATTACAATGAGCAGTTCTTC. V usage is TRBV11-2 and J usage is TRBJ2-1; 11 nucleotides agree with TRBD2. J lost 4 bases, V lost 5 bases, and 4 bases had no gene match. This CDR3 spans 15 amino acids. The germline V gene encodes CDR1 SGHAT and CDR2 FQNNGV. The full variable domain, its missing parts supplied by reference TRBV11-2 and TRBJ2-1, is EAGVAQSPRYKIIEKRQSVAFWCNPISGHATLYWYQQILGQGPKLLIQFQNNGVVDDSQLPKDRFSAERLKGVDSTLKIQPAKLEDSAVYLCASSTGLADYNEQFFGPGTRLTVL.

This rearrangement joins TRBV18 to TRBJ2-3, with 8 bases aligning to TRBD2. The germline V gene encodes CDR1 KGHSH and CDR2 LQKENI. The CDR3 extends over 16 amino acids. The ends lost 3 bases at V and 0 bases at J; junction bases unmatched: 5. CDR3 residues: CASSPPGGGSTDTQYF. The DNA of the CDR3 is TGTGCCAGCTCACCCCCCGGGGGGGGGAGCACAGATACGCAGTATTTT.

V gene TRBV24-1 combines with J gene TRBJ2-7; D is possibly TRBD2 (7 bases). Germline CDR1 reads KGHDR; CDR2 reads SFDVKD. Trimming pared 1 base from V and 5 bases from J, leaving 20 bases between. CDR3 length equals 17 residues. CDR3 coding DNA: TGTGCCACCAGTGATTTCCAAAAGGGGGGGGGCAGGAACGAGCAGTACTTC. It codes for CATSDFQKGGGRNEQYF.

V and J are TRBV2 and TRBJ2-3; 8 bases fit TRBD1. J gave up 0 bases and V 5 bases, and 1 base lay outside the gene matches. Germline loops: CDR1 SNHLY, CDR2 FYNNEI. The CDR3 is 14 residues long. CDR3 in amino acids: CASSRTGSTDTQYF. The DNA of the CDR3 is TGTGCCAGCAGTAGGACAGGGAGCACAGATACGCAGTATTTT.

The chain carries TRBV18 and TRBJ1-1; D unclear. V shed 6 bases and J shed 0 bases, with 11 bases lying between them. CDR1 is KGHSH and CDR2 is LQKENI in the germline V gene. The CDR3 spans 14 residues. For the CDR3, the DNA is TGTGCCAGCTCTGGGCGACTAGTGAACACTGAAGCTTTCTTT. Protein product: CASSGRLVNTEAFF.